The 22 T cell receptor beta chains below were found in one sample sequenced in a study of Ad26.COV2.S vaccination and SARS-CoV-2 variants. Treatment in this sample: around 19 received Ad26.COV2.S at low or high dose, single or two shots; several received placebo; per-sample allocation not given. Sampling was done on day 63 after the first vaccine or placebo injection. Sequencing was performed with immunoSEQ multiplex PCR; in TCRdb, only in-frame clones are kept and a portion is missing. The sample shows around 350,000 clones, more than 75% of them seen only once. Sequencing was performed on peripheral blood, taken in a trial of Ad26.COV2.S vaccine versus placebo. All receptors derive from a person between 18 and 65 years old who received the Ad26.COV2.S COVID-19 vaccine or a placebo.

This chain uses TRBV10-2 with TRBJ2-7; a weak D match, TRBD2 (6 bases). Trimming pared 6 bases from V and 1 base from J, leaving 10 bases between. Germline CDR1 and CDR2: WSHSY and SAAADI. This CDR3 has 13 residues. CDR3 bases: TGCGCCAGCAGCCCAGGGAGGTCCTACGAGCAGTACTTC. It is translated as CASSPGRSYEQYF.

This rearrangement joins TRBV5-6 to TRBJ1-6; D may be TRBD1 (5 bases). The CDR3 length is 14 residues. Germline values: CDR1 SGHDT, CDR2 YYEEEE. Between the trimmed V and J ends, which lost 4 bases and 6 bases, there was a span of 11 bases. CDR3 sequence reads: CASSRGDRNSPLHF. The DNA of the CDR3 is TGTGCCAGCAGCCGAGGGGATCGTAATTCACCCCTCCACTTT.

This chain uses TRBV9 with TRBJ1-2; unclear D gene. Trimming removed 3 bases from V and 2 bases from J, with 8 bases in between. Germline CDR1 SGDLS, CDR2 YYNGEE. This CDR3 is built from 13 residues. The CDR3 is CASSGVRNYGYTF. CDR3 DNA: TGTGCCAGCAGCGGGGTCCGGAACTATGGCTACACCTTC. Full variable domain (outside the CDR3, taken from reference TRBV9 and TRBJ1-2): DSGVTQTPKHLITATGQRVTLRCSPRSGDLSVYWYQQSLDQGLQFLIQYYNGEERAKGNILERFSAQQFPDLHSELNLSSLELGDSALYFCASSGVRNYGYTFGSGTRLTVV.

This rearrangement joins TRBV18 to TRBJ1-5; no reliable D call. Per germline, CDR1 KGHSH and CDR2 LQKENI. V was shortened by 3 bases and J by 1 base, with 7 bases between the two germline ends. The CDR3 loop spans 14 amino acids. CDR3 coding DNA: TGTGCCAGCTCACCCCGCGGGAGCAATCAGCCCCAGCATTTT. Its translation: CASSPRGSNQPQHF.

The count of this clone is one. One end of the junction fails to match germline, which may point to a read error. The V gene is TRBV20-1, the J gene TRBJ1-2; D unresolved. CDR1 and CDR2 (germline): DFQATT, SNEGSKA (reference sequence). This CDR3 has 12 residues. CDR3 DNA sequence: TGCAGTGCTAGTTCCGGGTATGAGGGCTACTCCTTC. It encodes CSASSGYEGYSF.

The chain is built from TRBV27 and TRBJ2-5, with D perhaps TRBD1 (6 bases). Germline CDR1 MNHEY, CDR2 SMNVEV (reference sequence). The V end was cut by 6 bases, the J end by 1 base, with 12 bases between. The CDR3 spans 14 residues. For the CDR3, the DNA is TGTGCCAGCAGCCAGACAGGCGCCCAAGAGACCCAGTACTTC. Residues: CASSQTGAQETQYF.

This CDR3 reads CASISGSSYEQYF. CDR3 DNA sequence: TGTGCCAGCATTAGCGGGAGCTCCTACGAGCAGTACTTC. V usage is TRBV11-2 and J usage is TRBJ2-7; 9 bases line up with TRBD2. The CDR3 covers 13 residues. With V trimmed by 7 bases and J by 0 bases, 1 base remained unmatched. The germline CDR1 and CDR2 sequences are SGHAT and FQNNGV.

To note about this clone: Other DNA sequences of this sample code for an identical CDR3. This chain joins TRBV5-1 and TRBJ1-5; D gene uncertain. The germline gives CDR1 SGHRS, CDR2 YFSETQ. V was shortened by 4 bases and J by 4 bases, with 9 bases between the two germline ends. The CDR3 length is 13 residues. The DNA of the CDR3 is TGCGCCAGCAGCCTGGACGGTAATCAGCCCCAGCATTTT. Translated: CASSLDGNQPQHF.

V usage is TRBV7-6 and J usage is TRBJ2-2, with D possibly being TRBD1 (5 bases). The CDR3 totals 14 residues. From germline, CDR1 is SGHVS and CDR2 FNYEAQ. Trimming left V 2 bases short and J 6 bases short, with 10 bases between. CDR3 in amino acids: CASSLFRGSGELFF. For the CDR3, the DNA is TGTGCCAGCAGCTTATTTAGGGGTTCCGGGGAGCTGTTTTTT. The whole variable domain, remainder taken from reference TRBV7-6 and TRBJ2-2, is GAGVSQSPRYKVTKRGQDVALRCDPISGHVSLYWYRQALGQGPEFLTYFNYEAQQDKSGLPNDRFSAERPEGSISTLTIQRTEQRDSAMYRCASSLFRGSGELFFGEGSRLTVL.

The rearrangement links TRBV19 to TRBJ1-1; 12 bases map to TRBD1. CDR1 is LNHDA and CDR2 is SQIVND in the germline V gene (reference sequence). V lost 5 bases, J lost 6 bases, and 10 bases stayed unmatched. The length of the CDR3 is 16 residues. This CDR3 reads CASSARDRGRISEAFF. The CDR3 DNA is TGTGCCAGTAGTGCACGGGACAGGGGGCGAATCTCTGAAGCTTTCTTT. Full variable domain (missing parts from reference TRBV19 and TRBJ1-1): DGGITQSPKYLFRKEGQNVTLSCEQNLNHDAMYWYRQDPGQGLRLIYYSQIVNDFQKGDIAEGYSVSREKKESFPLTVTSAQKNPTAFYLCASSARDRGRISEAFFGQGTRLTVV.

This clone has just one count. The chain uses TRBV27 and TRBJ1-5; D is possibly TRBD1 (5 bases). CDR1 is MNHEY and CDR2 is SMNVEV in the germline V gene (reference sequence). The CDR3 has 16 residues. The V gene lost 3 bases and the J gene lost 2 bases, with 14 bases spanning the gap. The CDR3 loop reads CASSLYGQGGNQPQHF. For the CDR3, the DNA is TGTGCCAGCAGTTTGTACGGTCAGGGTGGCAATCAGCCCCAGCATTTT.

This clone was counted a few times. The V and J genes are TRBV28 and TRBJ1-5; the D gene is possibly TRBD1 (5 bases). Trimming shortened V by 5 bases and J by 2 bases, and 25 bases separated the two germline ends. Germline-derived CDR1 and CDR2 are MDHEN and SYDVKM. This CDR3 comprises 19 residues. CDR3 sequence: CASSLPGRIAPRGNQPQHF. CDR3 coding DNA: TGTGCCAGCAGTCTTCCAGGGAGAATCGCCCCGCGGGGCAATCAGCCCCAGCATTTT.

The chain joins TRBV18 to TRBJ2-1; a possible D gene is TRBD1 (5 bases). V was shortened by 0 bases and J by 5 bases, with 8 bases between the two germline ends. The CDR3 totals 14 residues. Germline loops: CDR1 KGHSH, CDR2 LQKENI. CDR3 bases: TGTGCCAGCTCACCACCATCCAGGGACAATGAGCAGTTCTTC. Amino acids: CASSPPSRDNEQFF.

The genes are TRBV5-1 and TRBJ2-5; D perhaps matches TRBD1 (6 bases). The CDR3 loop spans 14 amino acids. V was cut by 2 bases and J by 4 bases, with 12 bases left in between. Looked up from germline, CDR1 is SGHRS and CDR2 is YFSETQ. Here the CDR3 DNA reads TGCGCCAGCAGCTTCCGGGACATGTCAGAGACCCAGTACTTC. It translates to CASSFRDMSETQYF.

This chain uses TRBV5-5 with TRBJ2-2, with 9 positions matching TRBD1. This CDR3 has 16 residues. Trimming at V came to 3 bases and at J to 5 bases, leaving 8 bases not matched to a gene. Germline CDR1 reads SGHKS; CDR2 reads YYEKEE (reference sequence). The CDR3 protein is CASSSGQGTFTGELFF. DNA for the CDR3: TGTGCCAGCAGCTCCGGACAGGGGACCTTTACCGGGGAGCTGTTTTTT.

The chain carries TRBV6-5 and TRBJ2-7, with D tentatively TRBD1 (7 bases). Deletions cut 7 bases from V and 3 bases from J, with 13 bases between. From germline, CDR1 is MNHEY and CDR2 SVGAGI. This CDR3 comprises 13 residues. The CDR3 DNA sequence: TGTGCCAGCATTAGACAGGGAGGCTACGAGCAGTACTTC. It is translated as CASIRQGGYEQYF.

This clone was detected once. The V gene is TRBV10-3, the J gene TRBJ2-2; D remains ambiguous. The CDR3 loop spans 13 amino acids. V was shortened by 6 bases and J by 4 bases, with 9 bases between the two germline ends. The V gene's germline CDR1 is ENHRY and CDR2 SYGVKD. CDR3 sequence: CAIRPGATGELFF. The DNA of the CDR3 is TGTGCCATCAGACCGGGTGCCACCGGGGAGCTGTTTTTT.

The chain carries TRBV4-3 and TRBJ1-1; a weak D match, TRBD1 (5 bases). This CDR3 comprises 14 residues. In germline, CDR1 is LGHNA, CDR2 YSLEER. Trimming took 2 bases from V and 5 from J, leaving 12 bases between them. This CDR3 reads CASSQLTEGTEAFF. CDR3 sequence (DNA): TGCGCCAGCAGCCAATTGACAGAAGGGACTGAAGCTTTCTTT.

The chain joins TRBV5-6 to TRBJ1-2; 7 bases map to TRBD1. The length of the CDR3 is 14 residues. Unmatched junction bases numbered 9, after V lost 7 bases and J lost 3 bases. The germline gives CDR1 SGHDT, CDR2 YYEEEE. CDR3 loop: CASLGSDRDYGYTF. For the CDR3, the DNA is TGTGCCAGCCTAGGTTCCGACAGGGACTATGGCTACACCTTC. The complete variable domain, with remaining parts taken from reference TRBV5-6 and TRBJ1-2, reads DAGVTQSPTHLIKTRGQQVTLRCSPKSGHDTVSWYQQALGQGPQFIFQYYEEEERQRGNFPDRFSGHQFPNYSSELNVNALLLGDSALYLCASLGSDRDYGYTFGSGTRLTVV.

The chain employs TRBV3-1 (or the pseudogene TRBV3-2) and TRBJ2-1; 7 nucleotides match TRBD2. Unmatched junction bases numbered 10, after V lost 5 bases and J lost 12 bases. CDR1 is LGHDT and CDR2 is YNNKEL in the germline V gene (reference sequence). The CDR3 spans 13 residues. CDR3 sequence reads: CASSTRRGGGQFF. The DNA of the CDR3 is TGTGCCAGCAGCACGCGCCGCGGGGGAGGGCAGTTCTTC.

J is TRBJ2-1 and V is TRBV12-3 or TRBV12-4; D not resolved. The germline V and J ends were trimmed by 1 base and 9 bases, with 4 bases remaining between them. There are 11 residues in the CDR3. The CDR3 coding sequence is TGTGCCAGCAGTTTAGGGACTGAGCAGTTCTTC. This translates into CASSLGTEQFF.

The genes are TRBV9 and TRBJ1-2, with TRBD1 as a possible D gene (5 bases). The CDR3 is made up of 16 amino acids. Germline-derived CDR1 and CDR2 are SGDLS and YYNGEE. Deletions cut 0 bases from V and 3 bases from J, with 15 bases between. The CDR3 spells CASSVAGQGWDYGYTF. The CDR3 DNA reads TGTGCCAGCAGCGTAGCTGGGCAGGGTTGGGACTATGGCTACACCTTC.